The 22 T cell receptor beta chains below all came from one sample that was sequenced in a study of T cell repertoires in cytomegalovirus infection. TCRdb reanalysed the reads using MiXCR and keeps one entry per CDR3 protein. The sample consists of around 180,000 distinct CDR3 sequences, roughly a fifth of them appearing once. The specimen sequenced was PBMCs. The receptors derive from a human donor in good health (CMV status not recorded). Some clones in this sample may be carry-over from other donors' samples.

The table lists this clonotype with a few counts. The genes are TRBV19 and TRBJ2-1; D perhaps matches TRBD1 (6 bases). Germline lookup yields CDR1 LNHDA and CDR2 SQIVND (reference sequence). The CDR3 is made up of 14 amino acids. With 7 bases removed from V and 4 bases from J, the gap between germline ends came to 14 bases. The CDR3 DNA follows: TGTGCCAGTAACCAGGGGATAGGTTACAATGAGCAGTTCTTC. It yields the protein CASNQGIGYNEQFF.

This chain connects TRBV7-2 to TRBJ1-1; D is uncertain. The length of the CDR3 is 15 residues. The germline gives CDR1 SGHTA, CDR2 FQGNSA. V lost 4 bases, J lost 2 bases, and 14 bases lay in between. CDR3 region: CASSWAGSGNTEAFF. In nucleotides, the CDR3 is TGTGCCAGCAGCTGGGCGGGCTCAGGAAACACTGAAGCTTTCTTT.

In this sample, this clonotype turned up once. With a much larger clone just one base away, this may be a read error. The chain recombines TRBV7-2 with TRBJ2-3; tentatively, D is TRBD2 (5 bases). Germline V CDR1 and CDR2: SGHTA, FQGNSA. This CDR3 spans 14 amino acids. V was pared by 0 bases and J by 4 bases, with 8 bases between. As DNA, the CDR3 is TGTGCCAGCAGCTTAGCTCACGGGGCAGATACGCAGTATTTT. Translated, it gives CASSLAHGADTQYF.

The chain has TRBV11-2 and TRBJ1-5; D is undetermined. Trimming shortened V by 1 base and J by 8 bases, and 15 bases separated the two germline ends. Germline-derived CDR1 and CDR2 are SGHAT and FQNNGV. This CDR3 is 15 amino acids long. The CDR3 spells CASSLVTGRDEPQHF. In DNA form, the CDR3 reads TGTGCCAGCAGCTTAGTGACGGGTCGTGATGAGCCCCAGCATTTT.

In this sample, this clonotype turned up a few times. This sequence joins TRBV20-1 and TRBJ2-5; 16 positions match TRBD2. With 3 bases clipped from V and 2 bases from J, the junction kept 3 bases outside the gene matches. Germline V gives CDR1 DFQATT, CDR2 SNEGSKA (reference sequence). CDR3 length: 16 residues. The CDR3, as DNA: TGCAGTGCTAGGAAGGGACTAGCGGGAGGGCAAGAGACCCAGTACTTC. Its protein product is CSARKGLAGGQETQYF.

In this sample, this clonotype turned up a few times. V usage is TRBV5-1 and J usage is TRBJ2-3, with 7 bases that match TRBD1. CDR3 length: 14 amino acids. Germline lookup yields CDR1 SGHRS and CDR2 YFSETQ. Losses at the gene ends were 3 bases for V and 2 bases for J; bases not matched to a gene: 3. The CDR3 is CASSSGQPTDTQYF. The DNA for the CDR3 is TGCGCCAGCAGCTCGGGACAGCCCACAGATACGCAGTATTTT. Drawing the rest from reference TRBV5-1 and TRBJ2-3, the complete variable domain is KAGVTQTPRYLIKTRGQQVTLSCSPISGHRSVSWYQQTPGQGLQFLFEYFSETQRNKGNFPGRFSGRQFSNSRSEMNVSTLELGDSALYLCASSSGQPTDTQYFGPGTRLTVL.

At least ten counts were recorded for this clonotype. V is TRBV7-3 and J is TRBJ2-1; 12 bases match TRBD2. CDR3 length: 13 amino acids. The junction had 4 bases not matched to a gene; V was cut back by 6 bases and J by 10 bases. CDR1 SGHTA and CDR2 FQGTGA come from the germline V gene. The CDR3 here is CASRPGTSGEQFF. Here the CDR3 DNA reads TGTGCCAGCAGGCCGGGGACTAGCGGGGAGCAGTTCTTC.

This clonotype has a handful of counts. The V and J genes are TRBV2 and TRBJ2-7; the D call may be TRBD1 or TRBD2 (6 bases each). The germline gives CDR1 SNHLY, CDR2 FYNNEI. V lost 6 bases, J lost 0 bases, and 9 bases lay in between. This CDR3 has 13 residues. The CDR3 loop is CASRRDTSYEQYF. CDR3 sequence (DNA): TGTGCCAGCAGGCGGGACACCTCCTACGAGCAGTACTTC. Complete variable domain (other parts from reference TRBV2 and TRBJ2-7): EPEVTQTPSHQVTQMGQEVILRCVPISNHLYFYWYRQILGQKVEFLVSFYNNEISEKSEIFDDQFSVERPDGSNFTLKIRSTKLEDSAMYFCASRRDTSYEQYFGPGTRLTVT.

The chain links TRBV5-1 to TRBJ1-1; TRBD1 aligns across 10 bases. Germline V gene data show CDR1 as SGHRS and CDR2 as YFSETQ. The V and J ends lost 4 bases and 8 bases, in that order; junction bases with no gene match: 17. The CDR3 has 17 amino acids. The CDR3 bases are TGCGCCAGCAGCCTAAGAGCCGGGACAGGGGCCTTAATGGAAGCTTTCTTT. This encodes CASSLRAGTGALMEAFF.

This clonotype was detected many times. The chain is built from TRBV7-3 and TRBJ2-2, with 8 bases fitting TRBD2. J lost 4 bases, V lost 1 base, and 5 bases had no gene match. The CDR3 is 16 residues long. CDR1 SGHTA and CDR2 FQGTGA come from the germline V gene. The CDR3 spells CASSLIAGGPTGELFF. The DNA for the CDR3 is TGTGCCAGCAGCTTAATCGCGGGGGGCCCCACCGGGGAGCTGTTTTTT.

This clonotype was found a few times. This sequence joins TRBV10-3 and TRBJ1-1; D is unresolved. Germline CDR1 and CDR2: ENHRY and SYGVKD. Trimming cost V 3 bases and J 1 base, with 6 bases left between them. The length of the CDR3 is 13 residues. The CDR3 is CAISDGRNTEAFF. DNA of the CDR3: TGTGCCATCAGTGATGGCAGGAACACTGAAGCTTTCTTT.

This clonotype was counted many times. V usage is TRBV7-2 and J usage is TRBJ2-5, with D perhaps matching TRBD2 (6 bases). The germline V gene encodes CDR1 SGHTA and CDR2 FQGNSA. V was shortened by 4 bases and J by 4 bases, with 16 bases between the two germline ends. There are 15 residues in the CDR3. CDR3 residues: CASSSIAATGETQYF. CDR3 bases: TGTGCCAGCAGCTCCATAGCGGCCACCGGAGAGACCCAGTACTTC.

This clonotype was seen more than once but under ten times. The chain carries TRBV28 and TRBJ2-7, with D hard to call. CDR1 is MDHEN, CDR2 SYDVKM, per germline. There are 13 residues in the CDR3. Trimming took 7 bases from V and 3 from J, leaving 13 bases between them. CDR3 sequence reads: CASNLDGHYEQYF. DNA of the CDR3: TGTGCCAGCAACCTAGATGGGCACTACGAGCAGTACTTC.

V usage is TRBV19 and J usage is TRBJ2-3, with D possibly being TRBD1 (5 bases). The germline V gene encodes CDR1 LNHDA and CDR2 SQIVND (reference sequence). This CDR3 contains 15 residues. V was trimmed by 3 bases and J by 1 base, leaving 11 bases between them. The DNA for the CDR3 is TGTGCCAGTAGTATTAGGGGAATCGGCACAGATACGCAGTATTTT. Encoded protein: CASSIRGIGTDTQYF.

The chain links TRBV6-2 or TRBV6-3 to TRBJ2-7; TRBD2 matches 9 bases. The CDR3 extends over 16 amino acids. CDR1 MNHEY and CDR2 SVGEGT come from the germline V gene. J was trimmed by 0 bases and V by 5 bases; bases with no gene match: 8. The CDR3 bases are TGTGCCAGCAGTCCCCCTGGAGCGGGGGGCTCCTACGAGCAGTACTTC. Its translation is CASSPPGAGGSYEQYF.

This clonotype was counted many times. This sequence joins TRBV12-3 or TRBV12-4 and TRBJ2-3, with a tentative D call TRBD1 (7 bases). V lost 6 bases to trimming and J lost 6 bases, with 10 bases between them. The CDR3 runs 12 residues. The CDR3 loop is CASRQGTDTQYF. Here the CDR3 DNA reads TGTGCCAGCAGACAGGGGACTGATACGCAGTATTTT.

This chain connects TRBV19 to TRBJ1-1; D remains ambiguous. V was shortened by 3 bases and J by 0 bases, with 8 bases between the two germline ends. Per germline, CDR1 LNHDA and CDR2 SQIVND (reference sequence). This CDR3 has 14 amino acids. The CDR3 protein is CASSIVGMNTEAFF. The CDR3 DNA is TGTGCCAGTAGTATCGTAGGGATGAACACTGAAGCTTTCTTT.

This clonotype was picked up a small number of times. Relative to the germline gene, one junction end is altered; a read error may explain this. The chain joins TRBV4-1 to TRBJ1-4, with D unclear. The CDR3 is 15 residues long. The germline gives CDR1 MGHRA, CDR2 YSYEKL. CDR3 in amino acids: CASSQDLGTDEKLFF. DNA of the CDR3: TGCGCCAGCAGCCAAGATTTGGGAACTGATGAAAAACTGTTTTTT.

J is TRBJ2-1 and V is TRBV6-1, with no clear D. Germline-derived CDR1 and CDR2 are MNHNS and SASEGT. This CDR3 region has 15 residues. The V and J ends lost 1 base and 0 bases respectively, with 7 bases between them. CDR3 residues: CASSEDGRSYNEQFF. CDR3 coding DNA: TGTGCCAGCAGTGAAGACGGGCGCTCCTACAATGAGCAGTTCTTC.

This clonotype was seen ten or more times. Relative to the germline gene, one junction end is altered; a read error may explain this. As DNA, the CDR3 is TGTGCTAGCAGCCCCACTGGCGGGAACTCCTACGAGCAGTACTTC. Residues: CASSPTGGNSYEQYF. The J gene is TRBJ2-7, the V gene TRBV7-7, with D possibly TRBD2 on 6 matching bases. Germline lookup yields CDR1 SSHAT and CDR2 FNYEAQ (reference sequence). CDR3 size: 15 residues.

A word on this clonotype: This may be a read error: a much more frequent sequence differs by one nucleotide. The CDR3 is CASSSSGSRNTIYF. The CDR3 DNA reads TGTGCCAGCAGTTCGTCGGGCTCTCGAAACACCATATATTTT. The J gene is TRBJ1-3, the V gene TRBV12-3 or TRBV12-4; D gene ambiguous. The CDR3 runs to 14 residues.

The CDR3 DNA sequence: TGTGCCAGCAGCTCGGGGAACACCGGGGAGCTGTTTTTT. Translation: CASSSGNTGELFF. The chain is built from TRBV7-3 and TRBJ2-2; the D is unclear. The CDR3 consists of 13 residues. The V and J ends lost 4 bases and 1 base respectively, with 4 bases between them. Germline CDR1 SGHTA, CDR2 FQGTGA.